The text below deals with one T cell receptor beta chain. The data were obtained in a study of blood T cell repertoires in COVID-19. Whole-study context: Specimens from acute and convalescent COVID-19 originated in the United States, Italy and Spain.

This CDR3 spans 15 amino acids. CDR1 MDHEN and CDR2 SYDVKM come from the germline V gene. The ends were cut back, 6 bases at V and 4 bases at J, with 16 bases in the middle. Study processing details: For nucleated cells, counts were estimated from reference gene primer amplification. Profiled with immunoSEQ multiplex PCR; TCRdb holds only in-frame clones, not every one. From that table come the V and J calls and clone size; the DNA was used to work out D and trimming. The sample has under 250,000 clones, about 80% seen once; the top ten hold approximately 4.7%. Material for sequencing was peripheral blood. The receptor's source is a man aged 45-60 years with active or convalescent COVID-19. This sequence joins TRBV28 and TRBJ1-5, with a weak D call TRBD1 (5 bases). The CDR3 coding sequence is TGTGCCAGCAGGACCCAGGGTCCGGCTAATCAGCCCCAGCATTTT. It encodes CASRTQGPANQPQHF.